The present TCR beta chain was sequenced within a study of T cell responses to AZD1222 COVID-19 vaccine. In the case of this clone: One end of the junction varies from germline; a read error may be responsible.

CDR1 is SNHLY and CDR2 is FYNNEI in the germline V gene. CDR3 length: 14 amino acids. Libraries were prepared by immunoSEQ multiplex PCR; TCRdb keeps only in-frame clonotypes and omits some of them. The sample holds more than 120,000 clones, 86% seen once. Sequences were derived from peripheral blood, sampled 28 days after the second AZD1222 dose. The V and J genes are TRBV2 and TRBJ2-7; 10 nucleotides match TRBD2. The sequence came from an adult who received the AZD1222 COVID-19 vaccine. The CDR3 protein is CVSSRLAGGYEQYF. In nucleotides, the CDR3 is TGTGTCAGCAGTAGATTAGCGGGGGGCTACGAGCAGTACTTC.